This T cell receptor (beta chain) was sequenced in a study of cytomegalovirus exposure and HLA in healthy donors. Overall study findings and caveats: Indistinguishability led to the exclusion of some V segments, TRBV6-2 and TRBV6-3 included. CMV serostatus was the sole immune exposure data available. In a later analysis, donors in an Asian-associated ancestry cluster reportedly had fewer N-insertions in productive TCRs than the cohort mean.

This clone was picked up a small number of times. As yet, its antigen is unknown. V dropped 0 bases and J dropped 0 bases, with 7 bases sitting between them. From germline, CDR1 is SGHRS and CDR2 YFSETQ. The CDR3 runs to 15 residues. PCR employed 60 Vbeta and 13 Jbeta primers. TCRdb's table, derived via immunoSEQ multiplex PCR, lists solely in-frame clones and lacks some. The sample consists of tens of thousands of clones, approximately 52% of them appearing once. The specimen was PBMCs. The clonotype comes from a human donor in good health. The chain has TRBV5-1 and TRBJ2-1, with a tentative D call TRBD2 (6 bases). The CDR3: CASSLVADSYNEQFF. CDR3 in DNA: TGCGCCAGCAGCTTGGTAGCGGACTCCTACAATGAGCAGTTCTTC. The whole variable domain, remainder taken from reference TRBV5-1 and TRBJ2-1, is KAGVTQTPRYLIKTRGQQVTLSCSPISGHRSVSWYQQTPGQGLQFLFEYFSETQRNKGNFPGRFSGRQFSNSRSEMNVSTLELGDSALYLCASSLVADSYNEQFFGPGTRLTVL.